The clone carrying this TCR beta chain was counted between two and nine times. Its antigen is currently unknown. The data belong to a study of T cell repertoires in aging, cancer and after chemotherapy. Findings and limits, study-wide: Immunological memory after chemotherapy cannot be judged from the repertoire data. Healthy donors lost TCR diversity with age mainly through richness, cancer patients through richness and evenness.

TCR beta rearrangements were amplified from peripheral blood genomic DNA. TRB rearrangements spanning V, D and J were amplified using mixed TRB-A/B primers. Each CDR3 protein gets one entry after TCRdb re-called the multiplex PCR reads with MiXCR. Here the sample spans 7,500 to 8,500 distinct CDR3 sequences, about 34% being singletons. With 2 bases removed from V and 5 bases from J, the gap between germline ends came to 3 bases. The CDR3 covers 11 residues. Germline lookup yields CDR1 MNHEY and CDR2 SVGEGT. The V and J genes are TRBV6-2 or TRBV6-3 and TRBJ1-1; no clear D. The clonotype originates from a human donor in good health. The sample consisted of blood. Here the CDR3 reads CASSYITEAFF. The DNA for the CDR3 is TGTGCCAGCAGTTACATAACTGAAGCTTTCTTT.